The 28 T cell receptor beta chains presented below share a single source sample, sequenced in a study of technical replicates of blood from several donors. TCRdb's table, derived via immunoSEQ multiplex PCR, lists solely in-frame clones and lacks some. The sample records approximately 73,000 clones, nearly 95% being singletons. The specimen was T cells isolated from PBMCs. All receptors derive from a human donor in good health.

In DNA, the CDR3 is TGTGCCAGCAGTTCCCGGGACAGGGGCAGCAATCAGCCCCAGCATTTT. Protein sequence: CASSSRDRGSNQPQHF. The V call is TRBV6-6, the J call TRBJ1-5, with 10 bases matching TRBD1. Germline V lookup: CDR1 MNHNY, CDR2 SVGAGI (reference sequence). Germline trimming cut 4 bases from V and 1 base from J; bases unmatched to any gene: 4. The CDR3 is made up of 16 amino acids.

This rearrangement joins TRBV14 to TRBJ1-1, with D hard to call. The CDR3 runs 14 residues. CDR1 and CDR2 (germline): SGHDN, FVKESK. The ends were cut back, 4 bases at V and 0 bases at J, with 9 bases in the middle. The CDR3 reads CASSLRLLNTEAFF. The CDR3, as DNA: TGTGCCAGCAGCCTCAGACTCCTGAACACTGAAGCTTTCTTT.

The gene calls are TRBV7-8 and TRBJ1-4; D is possibly TRBD1 (6 bases). This CDR3 is built from 15 residues. V was cut by 4 bases and J by 6 bases, with 15 bases left in between. Looked up from germline, CDR1 is SGHVS and CDR2 is FQNEAQ. This CDR3 reads CASSSLQGWDEKLFF. The CDR3 DNA is TGTGCCAGCAGCTCCCTACAGGGATGGGATGAAAAACTGTTTTTT.

V and J are TRBV9 and TRBJ2-1, with 9 positions matching TRBD1. Germline assignment: CDR1 SGDLS and CDR2 YYNGEE. V lost 0 bases, J lost 7 bases, and 2 bases stayed unmatched. This CDR3 has 14 amino acids. In nucleotides, the CDR3 is TGTGCCAGCAGCGTAGAGGGGACAGGGAATGAGCAGTTCTTC. It encodes CASSVEGTGNEQFF. The entire variable domain, with the rest obtained from reference TRBV9 and TRBJ2-1, is as follows: DSGVTQTPKHLITATGQRVTLRCSPRSGDLSVYWYQQSLDQGLQFLIQYYNGEERAKGNILERFSAQQFPDLHSELNLSSLELGDSALYFCASSVEGTGNEQFFGPGTRLTVL.

The rearrangement links TRBV9 to TRBJ2-1; the match to TRBD2 covers 11 bases. CDR1 and CDR2 (germline): SGDLS, YYNGEE. The CDR3 is 15 residues long. J gave up 5 bases and V 3 bases, and 4 bases lay outside the gene matches. The chain's CDR3 is CASSEGLADHNEQFF. DNA of the CDR3: TGTGCCAGCAGCGAGGGACTAGCGGACCACAATGAGCAGTTCTTC. Looking up the rest from reference TRBV9 and TRBJ2-1 gives the full variable domain: DSGVTQTPKHLITATGQRVTLRCSPRSGDLSVYWYQQSLDQGLQFLIQYYNGEERAKGNILERFSAQQFPDLHSELNLSSLELGDSALYFCASSEGLADHNEQFFGPGTRLTVL.

V gene TRBV7-3 combines with J gene TRBJ2-1; TRBD2 matches 7 bases. The V segment lost 5 bases and the J segment 6 bases; nucleotides outside the gene matches: 7. The CDR3 has 14 amino acids. The germline V gene encodes CDR1 SGHTA and CDR2 FQGTGA. The CDR3 nucleotides read TGTGCCAGCAGCAAGCAACTAGCGCCCAATGAGCAGTTCTTC. This sequence encodes CASSKQLAPNEQFF. The full variable domain, its missing parts supplied by reference TRBV7-3 and TRBJ2-1, is GAGVSQTPSNKVTEKGKYVELRCDPISGHTALYWYRQSLGQGPEFLIYFQGTGAADDSGLPNDRFFAVRPEGSVSTLKIQRTERGDSAVYLCASSKQLAPNEQFFGPGTRLTVL.

The V and J genes are TRBV10-3 and TRBJ1-1, with a tentative D call TRBD1 (6 bases). CDR3 size: 12 residues. V was cut by 2 bases and J by 8 bases, with 9 bases left in between. Germline CDR1 ENHRY, CDR2 SYGVKD. For the CDR3, the DNA is TGTGCCATCAGTGAGAACAGGGTCGAAGCTTTCTTT. The encoded protein is CAISENRVEAFF.

This clone showed up just a few times. This chain links TRBV2 with TRBJ2-5; maybe TRBD1 (5 bases). CDR1 SNHLY and CDR2 FYNNEI come from the germline V gene. The V end lost 8 bases, the J end lost 5 bases, and 15 bases lay between the germline ends. The CDR3 runs to 13 residues. CDR3 sequence (DNA): TGTGCCAGCGCCAATTTCAGGGTTGAGACCCAGTACTTC. It codes for CASANFRVETQYF.

The chain couples TRBV4-2 to TRBJ2-2; TRBD2 matches at 11 bases. Per the germline V gene, CDR1 is LGHNA and CDR2 is YNFKEQ. This CDR3 has 16 amino acids. Trimming cost V 1 base and J 8 bases; bases outside gene matches: 6. The CDR3 DNA reads TGTGCCAGCAGCCAAGCACTAGCGGGAGTCGGGGGGGAGCTGTTTTTT. Its translation: CASSQALAGVGGELFF.

The chain couples TRBV7-8 to TRBJ1-5; maybe TRBD1 (5 bases). The germline CDR1 and CDR2 sequences are SGHVS and FQNEAQ. Trimming stripped 5 bases from V and 1 base from J, with 12 bases between. The CDR3 loop spans 15 amino acids. The CDR3 loop reads CASSPPGQSNQPQHF. The CDR3 DNA follows: TGTGCCAGCAGCCCACCAGGGCAGAGCAATCAGCCCCAGCATTTT.

The chain links TRBV10-3 to TRBJ2-3, with 10 bases matching TRBD2. The ends lost 6 bases at V and 4 bases at J; junction bases unmatched: 4. CDR3 size: 14 residues. Germline values: CDR1 ENHRY, CDR2 SYGVKD. Here the CDR3 DNA reads TGTGCCATCAGCACTAGCGGGACTTCAGATACGCAGTATTTT. As protein: CAISTSGTSDTQYF.

This chain uses TRBV6-1 with TRBJ2-1, with D perhaps TRBD2 (7 bases). The V gene lost 4 bases and the J gene lost 2 bases, with 15 bases spanning the gap. Germline lookup yields CDR1 MNHNS and CDR2 SASEGT. CDR3 size: 16 residues. CDR3 sequence reads: CASSALGRGPYNEQFF. CDR3 DNA: TGTGCCAGCAGTGCCCTAGGGCGGGGGCCCTACAATGAGCAGTTCTTC.

The genes are TRBV6-1 and TRBJ2-7; perhaps TRBD2 as D (6 bases). The germline V gene encodes CDR1 MNHNS and CDR2 SASEGT. Trimming removed 6 bases from V and 4 bases from J, with 7 bases in between. The CDR3 is 11 residues long. CDR3 coding DNA: TGTGCCAGCAGGGAGGGGTACGAGCAGTACTTC. It translates to CASREGYEQYF.

The chain recombines TRBV13 with TRBJ2-3; 9 bases match TRBD2. From germline, CDR1 is PRHDT and CDR2 FYEKMQ (reference sequence). Germline trimming cut 4 bases from V and 2 bases from J; bases unmatched to any gene: 7. The CDR3 is made up of 16 amino acids. DNA for the CDR3: TGTGCCAGCAGCTATCAAGCGGGAGGAGTCACAGATACGCAGTATTTT. This translates into CASSYQAGGVTDTQYF.

V usage is TRBV5-1 and J usage is TRBJ2-3; D might be TRBD1 (6 bases). Trimming left V 3 bases short and J 5 bases short, with 7 bases between. The CDR3 is made up of 12 amino acids. Germline V gives CDR1 SGHRS, CDR2 YFSETQ. CDR3 sequence: CASSSQGDTQYF. In DNA, the CDR3 is TGCGCCAGCAGCTCACAGGGAGATACGCAGTATTTT. The full variable domain, completed using reference TRBV5-1 and TRBJ2-3, is KAGVTQTPRYLIKTRGQQVTLSCSPISGHRSVSWYQQTPGQGLQFLFEYFSETQRNKGNFPGRFSGRQFSNSRSEMNVSTLELGDSALYLCASSSQGDTQYFGPGTRLTVL.

The genes are TRBV27 and TRBJ2-1; 9 nucleotides line up with TRBD2. The CDR3 is 19 amino acids. CDR1 and CDR2 (germline): MNHEY, SMNVEV (reference sequence). The V segment lost 7 bases and the J segment 0 bases; nucleotides outside the gene matches: 16. The CDR3 nucleotides read TGTGCCAGCACCGCGCGTCGGGCCTTAGCGGGAGCCTCCTACAATGAGCAGTTCTTC. Its protein product is CASTARRALAGASYNEQFF.

The chain couples TRBV28 to TRBJ2-7, with D maybe TRBD1 (6 bases). Germline assignment: CDR1 MDHEN and CDR2 SYDVKM. This CDR3 contains 16 residues. Between the trimmed V and J ends, which lost 6 bases and 5 bases, there was a span of 23 bases. CDR3 in DNA: TGTGCCAGCAGCCCCTTGGGGGCGCTTTTAGGGGACGAGCAGTACTTC. Protein: CASSPLGALLGDEQYF.

This chain connects TRBV5-1 to TRBJ1-4, with TRBD1 matching 11 bases. The V gene end was trimmed by 2 bases and the J gene end by 11 bases; junction bases not matched to a gene: 17. Germline V CDR1 and CDR2: SGHRS, YFSETQ. This CDR3 region has 18 residues. This CDR3 reads CASSFGNRDGTGGMKLFF. The CDR3 nucleotides are TGCGCCAGCAGCTTTGGCAATCGGGACGGGACAGGGGGGATGAAACTGTTTTTT. Based on the CDR3 plus reference TRBV5-1 and TRBJ1-4, the full variable domain is KAGVTQTPRYLIKTRGQQVTLSCSPISGHRSVSWYQQTPGQGLQFLFEYFSETQRNKGNFPGRFSGRQFSNSRSEMNVSTLELGDSALYLCASSFGNRDGTGGMKLFFGSGTQLSVL.

The chain links TRBV9 to TRBJ2-2; 9 nucleotides align to TRBD2. Unmatched junction bases numbered 8, after V lost 0 bases and J lost 2 bases. Germline CDR1 is SGDLS and CDR2 is YYNGEE. The CDR3 contains 18 residues. CDR3: CASSVVGLASYNTGELFF. CDR3 DNA: TGTGCCAGCAGCGTAGTAGGACTAGCGAGTTACAACACCGGGGAGCTGTTTTTT.

V usage is TRBV2 and J usage is TRBJ2-7; D may be TRBD2 (6 bases). Deletions cut 6 bases from V and 3 bases from J, with 15 bases between. The CDR3 runs to 14 residues. Germline-derived CDR1 and CDR2 are SNHLY and FYNNEI. CDR3 loop: CASRLGTAFYEQYF. The CDR3 DNA sequence: TGTGCCAGCAGACTCGGGACTGCCTTCTACGAGCAGTACTTC.

The chain links TRBV27 to TRBJ2-1, with D possibly TRBD2 on 5 matching bases. Germline loops: CDR1 MNHEY, CDR2 SMNVEV (reference sequence). Deletions cut 7 bases from V and 10 bases from J, with 11 bases between. The CDR3 is made up of 11 amino acids. The CDR3 DNA follows: TGTGCCAGCATCACCCCGGGGGAGCAGTTCTTC. This codes for CASITPGEQFF.

The chain couples TRBV10-3 to TRBJ1-1, with 7 bases that match TRBD1. Trimming cost V 3 bases and J 9 bases; bases outside gene matches: 4. The CDR3 consists of 12 residues. Looked up from germline, CDR1 is ENHRY and CDR2 is SYGVKD. The CDR3 reads CAISEGDSKAFF. The CDR3 DNA reads TGTGCCATCAGTGAAGGGGACAGCAAAGCTTTCTTT.

The J gene is TRBJ2-2, the V gene TRBV9; D remains ambiguous. CDR1 is SGDLS and CDR2 is YYNGEE in the germline V gene. V dropped 0 bases and J dropped 7 bases, with 13 bases sitting between them. This CDR3 has 15 amino acids. The CDR3 DNA sequence: TGTGCCAGCAGCGTAGGCGACCCACGGGTCGGGGAGCTGTTTTTT. Translating it yields CASSVGDPRVGELFF. Looking up the rest from reference TRBV9 and TRBJ2-2 gives the full variable domain: DSGVTQTPKHLITATGQRVTLRCSPRSGDLSVYWYQQSLDQGLQFLIQYYNGEERAKGNILERFSAQQFPDLHSELNLSSLELGDSALYFCASSVGDPRVGELFFGEGSRLTVL.

The table lists this clone with a count of one. The V gene is TRBV28, the J gene TRBJ2-7; D might be TRBD2 (5 bases). V lost 6 bases and J lost 2, with 20 bases in between. The CDR3 spans 16 residues. Germline values: CDR1 MDHEN, CDR2 SYDVKM. The CDR3 loop reads CASSPSGSEKTYEQYF. As DNA, the CDR3 is TGTGCCAGCAGCCCCTCGGGGAGCGAGAAAACCTACGAGCAGTACTTC.

The chain combines TRBV2 with TRBJ2-1, with TRBD2 matching over 10 bases. The germline V gene has CDR1 SNHLY and CDR2 FYNNEI. With V trimmed by 6 bases and J by 4 bases, 3 bases remained unmatched. This CDR3 comprises 14 residues. CDR3 region: CASRGTSVYNEQFF. CDR3 in DNA: TGTGCCAGCAGAGGGACTAGCGTATACAATGAGCAGTTCTTC.

As for this clone: At one end the junction does not follow the germline gene, possibly because of a read error. The gene calls are TRBV19 and TRBJ2-7; unclear D gene. Germline values: CDR1 LNHDA, CDR2 SQIVND (reference sequence). This CDR3 is 14 amino acids long. The CDR3 protein is CASCIGSKPYEQYF. The CDR3 region has the DNA TGTGCCAGTTGTATCGGTAGCAAGCCCTACGAGCAGTACTTC. Drawing the rest from reference TRBV19 and TRBJ2-7, the complete variable domain is DGGITQSPKYLFRKEGQNVTLSCEQNLNHDAMYWYRQDPGQGLRLIYYSQIVNDFQKGDIAEGYSVSREKKESFPLTVTSAQKNPTAFYLCASCIGSKPYEQYFGPGTRLTVT.

The sample holds a few counts of this clone. The chain is built from TRBV6-1 and TRBJ1-2, with TRBD1 as a possible D gene (5 bases). Deletions cut 5 bases from V and 5 bases from J, with 15 bases between. This CDR3 has 14 amino acids. Per germline, CDR1 MNHNS and CDR2 SASEGT. CDR3 nucleotide sequence: TGTGCCAGCAGTCCCCTAGGGGATGTATATGGCTACACCTTC. Translated: CASSPLGDVYGYTF.

J is TRBJ1-1 and V is TRBV7-6; D is undetermined. The CDR3 is 13 amino acids. Trimming took off 5 bases at V and 4 bases at J, with 11 bases between the two ends. Germline V gene sequence: CDR1 SGHVS, CDR2 FNYEAQ. The CDR3 DNA is TGTGCCAGCAGCGCCAGACTGGGCACTGAAGCTTTCTTT. This gives the protein CASSARLGTEAFF.